The clone carrying this TCR beta chain was detected a few times. The data derive from a study of long-term antiretroviral therapy in people with HIV. Researchers secured at least one pre-ART and at least two post-ART PBMC samples from each donor. Researchers ran immunoSEQ v3.0 at survey level. Measured with immunoSEQ multiplex PCR; TCRdb has only the in-frame clones, and not every one. Of tens of thousands of clones in the sample, roughly 87% were seen once. The source of this sequence is a man in his fifties or sixties with HIV. This specimen was unsorted PBMCs, taken 0.4 years after starting antiretroviral therapy.

CDR3 sequence (DNA): TGTGCAGCGGCCCTACACGGCGAGGGCTACACCTTC. Protein: CAAALHGEGYTF. The chain couples TRBV28 to TRBJ1-2; D is ambiguous. There are 12 residues in the CDR3. Germline V gene lookup returns CDR1 MDHEN and CDR2 SYDVKM.